The next 22 T cell receptor beta chains were all read from a single sample in a study of blood T cell repertoires in COVID-19. Produced via immunoSEQ multiplex PCR; TCRdb's table is partial and in-frame only. The sample records roughly 180,000 clones, roughly 87% being singletons. The sequenced sample was PBMCs or T cells enriched from blood (not recorded which). The receptors derive from a woman under 40 who had recovered from COVID-19.

The chain links TRBV30 to TRBJ2-5; 9 bases map to TRBD2. The germline V gene has CDR1 GTSNPN and CDR2 SVGIG (reference sequence). The ends lost 5 bases at V and 3 bases at J; junction bases unmatched: 7. The CDR3 runs 14 residues. The CDR3 is CAWDSGLAEETQYF. The CDR3 nucleotides read TGTGCCTGGGATTCGGGACTAGCCGAAGAGACCCAGTACTTC.

This chain uses TRBV5-5 with TRBJ2-1; 14 bases are shared with TRBD2. CDR1 and CDR2 (germline): SGHKS, YYEKEE (reference sequence). The CDR3 totals 13 residues. With 4 bases clipped from V and 13 bases from J, the junction kept 4 bases outside the gene matches. The CDR3 bases are TGTGCCAGCAGCCCTGGGACTAGCGGGGGACAGTTCTTC. Translation: CASSPGTSGGQFF. The variable domain in full, with the rest retrieved from reference TRBV5-5 and TRBJ2-1, is DAGVTQSPTHLIKTRGQQVTLRCSPISGHKSVSWYQQVLGQGPQFIFQYYEKEERGRGNFPDRFSARQFPNYSSELNVNALLLGDSALYLCASSPGTSGGQFFGPGTRLTVL.

The chain links TRBV28 to TRBJ1-1; no reliable D call. The germline V gene encodes CDR1 MDHEN and CDR2 SYDVKM. Trimming pared 3 bases from V and 3 bases from J, leaving 5 bases between. CDR3 length: 12 residues. CDR3 sequence reads: CASSLAYTEAFF. The CDR3 DNA is TGTGCCAGCAGTTTGGCTTACACTGAAGCTTTCTTT.

This clone was found once. The rearrangement links TRBV30 to TRBJ1-1, with 8 bases lining up with TRBD1. Per germline, CDR1 GTSNPN and CDR2 SVGIG (reference sequence). V lost 3 bases and J lost 0; bases outside the gene matches: 6. This CDR3 has 15 residues. CDR3 sequence: CAWRPRTGLNTEAFF. CDR3 DNA: TGTGCCTGGAGGCCCCGGACAGGGCTGAACACTGAAGCTTTCTTT.

V usage is TRBV9 and J usage is TRBJ2-7; the match to TRBD1 covers 8 bases. The CDR3 loop spans 14 amino acids. Germline V gene sequence: CDR1 SGDLS, CDR2 YYNGEE. V trimming: 3 bases; J trimming: 3 bases; junction bases outside the gene matches: 5. The CDR3: CASSAPGQVYEQYF. In nucleotides, the CDR3 is TGTGCCAGCAGCGCCCCGGGACAGGTCTACGAGCAGTACTTC.

The rearrangement links TRBV19 to TRBJ1-1; D remains ambiguous. Germline V gives CDR1 LNHDA, CDR2 SQIVND (reference sequence). The CDR3 totals 14 residues. The germline V and J ends were trimmed by 5 bases and 7 bases, with 17 bases remaining between them. The CDR3 nucleotides read TGTGCCAGTAGTCCCGGGAGTCTCAACGTTGAAGCTTTCTTT. Its protein product is CASSPGSLNVEAFF.

CDR3 sequence (DNA): TGTGCCATCAGTGAATCTAGCGGGAGGTCCTACGAGCAGTACTTC. It codes for CAISESSGRSYEQYF. The V and J genes are TRBV10-3 and TRBJ2-7; TRBD2 agrees at 11 bases. V was pared by 3 bases and J by 1 base, with 2 bases of the junction left unmatched. CDR1 is ENHRY, CDR2 SYGVKD, per germline. The CDR3 is made up of 15 amino acids.

This clone was observed a single time. The rearrangement links TRBV5-1 to TRBJ2-7; D is possibly TRBD1 (6 bases). The CDR3 length is 16 residues. The germline gives CDR1 SGHRS, CDR2 YFSETQ. Trimming removed 0 bases from V and 4 bases from J, with 17 bases in between. The CDR3 nucleotides read TGCGCCAGCAGCTTGGGTTGGGACACCTACCAATACGAGCAGTACTTC. Its protein is CASSLGWDTYQYEQYF. Based on the CDR3 plus reference TRBV5-1 and TRBJ2-7, the full variable domain is KAGVTQTPRYLIKTRGQQVTLSCSPISGHRSVSWYQQTPGQGLQFLFEYFSETQRNKGNFPGRFSGRQFSNSRSEMNVSTLELGDSALYLCASSLGWDTYQYEQYFGPGTRLTVT.

The genes are TRBV6-2 or TRBV6-3 and TRBJ2-3, with a possible D match to TRBD2 (6 bases). V lost 4 bases to trimming and J lost 1 base, with 15 bases between them. This CDR3 contains 16 residues. Per the germline V gene, CDR1 is MNHEY and CDR2 is SVGEGT. CDR3 in DNA: TGTGCCAGCAGTTGGGGGGTGCGGGCAGGCACAGATACGCAGTATTTT. This encodes CASSWGVRAGTDTQYF.

This chain joins TRBV5-1 and TRBJ1-2, with 7 bases aligning to TRBD1. With 4 bases clipped from V and 5 bases from J, the junction kept 5 bases outside the gene matches. The length of the CDR3 is 13 residues. Germline CDR1 and CDR2: SGHRS and YFSETQ. The CDR3, as DNA: TGCGCCAGCAGCGGACAGGCGGGATATGGCTACACCTTC. Translating gives CASSGQAGYGYTF.

V and J are TRBV5-1 and TRBJ2-7; TRBD2 matches at 8 bases. V shed 0 bases, J shed 3 bases, and the junction held 8 bases outside the gene matches. CDR3 length: 16 amino acids. The germline gives CDR1 SGHRS, CDR2 YFSETQ. The CDR3 DNA follows: TGCGCCAGCAGCTTGGACGGGGGGGCTAACAGCTACGAGCAGTACTTC. It is translated as CASSLDGGANSYEQYF.

The rearrangement joins TRBV12-5 to TRBJ2-7; no clear D. CDR3 length: 12 residues. The germline V gene encodes CDR1 LGHNT and CDR2 FRNRAP. Trimming pared 1 base from V and 6 bases from J, leaving 7 bases between. The CDR3 DNA follows: TGTGCTAGTGGTTTGGACCGTAGCGAGCAGTACTTC. Its translation: CASGLDRSEQYF.

CDR3 DNA: TGTGCCAGCAGCTTAGGAGCACGCTCGGACACCATATATTTT. Its translation is CASSLGARSDTIYF. The chain employs TRBV11-1 and TRBJ1-3; no reliable D call. V dropped 1 base and J dropped 8 bases, with 12 bases sitting between them. Per the germline V gene, CDR1 is SGHAT and CDR2 is FQDESV (reference sequence). The CDR3 runs to 14 residues.

The chain employs TRBV7-5 and TRBJ1-2; no DNA check was done on the table's D call, TRBD1. TRBV7-5 is described as a pseudogene. The CDR3 consists of 13 residues. The CDR3 sequence: CARSSRQNYGYTF. CDR3 bases: TGTGCCAGAAGCTCCCGACAGAACTATGGCTACACCTTC.

This chain connects TRBV2 to TRBJ1-3; no definite D call. Trimming left V 3 bases short and J 2 bases short, with 8 bases between. CDR3 size: 14 residues. Germline CDR1 SNHLY, CDR2 FYNNEI. As DNA, the CDR3 is TGTGCCAGCAGTGATGCCGGGACTGGAAACACCATATATTTT. This translates into CASSDAGTGNTIYF.

Concerning this clone itself: Other DNA sequences from this sample encode an identical CDR3 as well. The chain is built from TRBV12-3 or TRBV12-4 and TRBJ1-1; D unclear. Deletions cut 3 bases from V and 1 base from J, with 6 bases between. CDR3 length: 13 amino acids. CDR3 DNA sequence: TGTGCCAGCAGTTTGGTCGGGAACACTGAAGCTTTCTTT. This encodes CASSLVGNTEAFF.

The chain carries TRBV6-5 and TRBJ1-2, with no clear D. Trimming pared 6 bases from V and 2 bases from J, leaving 7 bases between. Germline assignment: CDR1 MNHEY and CDR2 SVGAGI. The CDR3 sequence is 12 residues long. The CDR3 here is CASSPQNYGYTF. CDR3 DNA: TGTGCCAGCAGCCCCCAGAACTATGGCTACACCTTC.

The rearrangement links TRBV6-1 to TRBJ1-5, with D unclear. Trimming took off 3 bases at V and 3 bases at J, with 12 bases between the two ends. This CDR3 has 15 residues. From germline, CDR1 is MNHNS and CDR2 SASEGT. This CDR3 reads CASSDRTGVNQPQHF. The CDR3 bases are TGTGCCAGCAGTGACAGGACGGGAGTCAATCAGCCCCAGCATTTT.

This clone was recorded once. The chain recombines TRBV13 with TRBJ1-1; 11 nucleotides agree with TRBD1. CDR3 length equals 16 residues. Germline CDR1 PRHDT, CDR2 FYEKMQ (reference sequence). The junction had 8 bases not matched to a gene; V was cut back by 5 bases and J by 3 bases. The CDR3 DNA reads as TGTGCCAGCAGCGCCGGACAGGGGGCCGGGGACACTGAAGCTTTCTTT. Translated, it gives CASSAGQGAGDTEAFF.

There are a few counts of this clone. This CDR3 reads CASSQQGPTEAFF. The CDR3 DNA follows: TGTGCCAGCAGTCAACAGGGACCCACTGAAGCTTTCTTT. The gene calls are TRBV12-3 or TRBV12-4 and TRBJ1-1; maybe TRBD1 (6 bases). V lost 5 bases and J lost 4, with 11 bases in between. The length of the CDR3 is 13 residues.

V gene TRBV11-2 combines with J gene TRBJ2-1; tentative D call: TRBD2 (5 bases). The CDR3 is made up of 11 amino acids. In germline, CDR1 is SGHAT, CDR2 FQNNGV. With 5 bases removed from V and 9 bases from J, the gap between germline ends came to 8 bases. The CDR3: CASSVAGEQFF. For the CDR3, the DNA is TGTGCCAGCAGCGTTGCGGGTGAGCAGTTCTTC.

The genes are TRBV20-1 and TRBJ2-3; 7 bases agree with TRBD2. Germline trimming cut 4 bases from V and 8 bases from J; bases unmatched to any gene: 15. The CDR3 length is 15 residues. CDR1 is DFQATT and CDR2 is SNEGSKA in the germline V gene (reference sequence). The CDR3 DNA reads TGCAGTGCTATTGAGGCGGGGGTTCCCCCCGGTACGCAGTATTTT. It translates to CSAIEAGVPPGTQYF.